Below, 15 T cell receptor beta chains from the same sample are listed, as sequenced in a study of T-cell memory formation after mild COVID-19. Each CDR3 protein gets one entry after TCRdb re-called the 5' RACE reads with MiXCR. The sample contains roughly 600,000 distinct CDR3 sequences, more than 15% of which appear only once. Sequenced: PBMCs or a T cell subset sorted from them (not recorded which). Receptor source: an adult woman who had mild COVID-19 (a few samples of this study predate the infection). Cell type and time point are not known.

This sequence joins TRBV25-1 and TRBJ2-1, with 7 bases that match TRBD1. The CDR3 runs 15 residues. Germline loops: CDR1 MGHDK, CDR2 SYGVNS. V lost 4 bases, J lost 4 bases, and 7 bases stayed unmatched. The chain's CDR3 is CASSGLDRTYNEQFF. The CDR3 nucleotides are TGTGCCAGCAGTGGGCTGGACAGGACTTACAATGAGCAGTTCTTC.

This clonotype was seen repeatedly, ten times or more. The V gene is TRBV21-1, the J gene TRBJ1-1. TRBV21-1 is deemed a pseudogene. This CDR3 region has 13 residues. Here the CDR3 DNA reads TGTGCCAGCAGCAAAGCTAAGTTTACTGAAGCTTTCTTT. Its translation is CASSKAKFTEAFF.

This chain's CDR3 is CASSLRQGAGEQYF. The CDR3 bases are TGCGCCAGCAGCTTGCGACAGGGGGCGGGCGAGCAGTACTTC. This chain connects TRBV5-1 to TRBJ2-7; 10 bases agree with TRBD1. V shed 1 base, J shed 6 bases, and the junction held 4 bases outside the gene matches. Germline assignment: CDR1 SGHRS and CDR2 YFSETQ. The CDR3 consists of 14 residues.

This clonotype was seen many times. In DNA, the CDR3 is TGTGCCAGCAGCTCCGGGACTAGCACAGATACGCAGTATTTT. Protein product: CASSSGTSTDTQYF. This chain links TRBV7-9 with TRBJ2-3; D may be TRBD2 (6 bases). The CDR3 consists of 14 residues. Germline CDR1 reads SEHNR; CDR2 reads FQNEAQ (reference sequence). Trimming took 4 bases from V and 0 from J, leaving 8 bases between them.

This sequence joins TRBV2 and TRBJ2-2; no reliable D call. The CDR3 is 14 amino acids. Trimming took off 7 bases at V and 0 bases at J, with 9 bases between the two ends. Germline assignment: CDR1 SNHLY and CDR2 FYNNEI. CDR3 coding DNA: TGTGCCAGCACTACGGACGCGAACACCGGGGAGCTGTTTTTT. Residues: CASTTDANTGELFF.

The rearrangement links TRBV9 to TRBJ2-3; no reliable D call. The germline V gene encodes CDR1 SGDLS and CDR2 YYNGEE. CDR3 length: 15 amino acids. V gave up 4 bases and J gave up 0 bases, with 12 bases separating them. The CDR3 loop is CASSQAPASTDTQYF. DNA for the CDR3: TGTGCCAGCAGCCAAGCCCCCGCAAGCACAGATACGCAGTATTTT.

V is TRBV4-2 and J is TRBJ2-3, with 9 bases identical to TRBD2. The CDR3 is 16 amino acids. Germline V CDR1 and CDR2: LGHNA, YNFKEQ. Germline trimming cut 4 bases from V and 4 bases from J; bases unmatched to any gene: 9. The CDR3 region has the DNA TGTGCCAGCAGCCGGACTAGCGTGGGGGCAGCAGATACGCAGTATTTT. The encoded protein is CASSRTSVGAADTQYF.

This clonotype was picked up a small number of times. V and J are TRBV9 and TRBJ1-3, with D maybe TRBD1 (5 bases). This CDR3 contains 15 residues. Trimming shortened V by 5 bases and J by 0 bases, and 12 bases separated the two germline ends. The germline CDR1 and CDR2 sequences are SGDLS and YYNGEE. CDR3 amino acids: CASSVWGGSGNTIYF. CDR3 nucleotide sequence: TGTGCCAGCAGTGTATGGGGGGGCTCTGGAAACACCATATATTTT.

This clonotype was found a few times. J is TRBJ2-7 and V is TRBV5-6, with D perhaps matching TRBD1 (6 bases). The CDR3 contains 16 residues. Trimming removed 4 bases at V and 0 bases at J, with 17 bases between. Germline V gives CDR1 SGHDT, CDR2 YYEEEE. The CDR3: CASSDRSRRTSYEQYF. CDR3 DNA: TGTGCCAGCAGCGACAGGAGTAGACGTACCTCCTACGAGCAGTACTTC.

This clonotype turned up a few times. The chain uses TRBV24-1 and TRBJ2-1; 7 bases are shared with TRBD1. CDR3 length: 17 amino acids. Trimming cost V 2 bases and J 0 bases; bases outside gene matches: 6. Germline CDR1 and CDR2: KGHDR and SFDVKD. CDR3 DNA sequence: TGTGCCACCAGTGATTCTCGACAGGGCCTCTCCTACAATGAGCAGTTCTTC. Amino acid sequence: CATSDSRQGLSYNEQFF.

The rearrangement uses TRBV6-6 and TRBJ1-2; D not certain. The CDR3 is made up of 14 amino acids. The V gene lost 10 bases and the J gene lost 6 bases, with 21 bases spanning the gap. Germline assignment: CDR1 MNHNY and CDR2 SVGAGI (reference sequence). In nucleotides, the CDR3 is TGTGCCACACTTCTGGCCGACATAAGAGATGGCTACACCTTC. Translating gives CATLLADIRDGYTF.

The chain has TRBV24-1 and TRBJ2-1; 10 positions agree with TRBD2. The germline gives CDR1 KGHDR, CDR2 SFDVKD. V trimming: 2 bases; J trimming: 5 bases; junction bases outside the gene matches: 11. The CDR3 is made up of 18 amino acids. The CDR3 reads CATSDSLAGVGAHNEQFF. DNA of the CDR3: TGTGCCACCAGTGATTCGCTAGCGGGAGTGGGTGCCCACAATGAGCAGTTCTTC.

This clonotype was seen more than once but under ten times. The chain has TRBV9 and TRBJ2-3; 10 bases agree with TRBD2. Unmatched junction bases numbered 4, after V lost 0 bases and J lost 0 bases. Looked up from germline, CDR1 is SGDLS and CDR2 is YYNGEE. The length of the CDR3 is 17 residues. CDR3 DNA: TGTGCCAGCAGCGTAGCAGATAGCGGGAGGAGCACAGATACGCAGTATTTT. Translation gives CASSVADSGRSTDTQYF.

The J gene is TRBJ2-2, the V gene TRBV21-1; TRBD1 was called by the table and not checked on the DNA. TRBV21-1 is a pseudogene locus. CDR3 length: 19 residues. The DNA for the CDR3 is TGTGCCAGCAGCAATTGGGTTGACAGAAATATTGCGAACACCGGGGAGCTGTTTTTT. It encodes CASSNWVDRNIANTGELFF.

J is TRBJ1-3 and V is TRBV20-1; D may be TRBD1 (6 bases). The CDR3 is 14 amino acids. The germline V and J ends were trimmed by 5 bases and 0 bases, with 11 bases remaining between them. CDR1 is DFQATT, CDR2 SNEGSKA, per germline (reference sequence). The CDR3 loop is CSAGRGGSGNTIYF. CDR3 nucleotide sequence: TGCAGTGCTGGCAGGGGAGGCTCTGGAAACACCATATATTTT.